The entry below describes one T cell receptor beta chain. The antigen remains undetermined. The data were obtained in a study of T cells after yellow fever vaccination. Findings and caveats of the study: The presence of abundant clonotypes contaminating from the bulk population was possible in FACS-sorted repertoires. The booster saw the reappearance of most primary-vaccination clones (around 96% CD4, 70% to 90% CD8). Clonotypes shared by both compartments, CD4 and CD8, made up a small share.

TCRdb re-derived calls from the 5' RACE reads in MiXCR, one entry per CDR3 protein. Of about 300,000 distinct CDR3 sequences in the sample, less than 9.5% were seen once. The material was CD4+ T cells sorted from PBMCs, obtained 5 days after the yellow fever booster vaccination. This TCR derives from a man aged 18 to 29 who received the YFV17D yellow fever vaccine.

The CDR3 spells CASTGKQYEQYF. The CDR3 DNA sequence: TGTGCCAGCACCGGGAAGCAATACGAGCAGTACTTC. This chain joins TRBV19 and TRBJ2-7; possibly TRBD2 for D (5 bases). The V end lost 9 bases, the J end lost 4 bases, and 13 bases lay between the germline ends. CDR3 length equals 12 residues. Germline-derived CDR1 and CDR2 are LNHDA and SQIVND (reference sequence).